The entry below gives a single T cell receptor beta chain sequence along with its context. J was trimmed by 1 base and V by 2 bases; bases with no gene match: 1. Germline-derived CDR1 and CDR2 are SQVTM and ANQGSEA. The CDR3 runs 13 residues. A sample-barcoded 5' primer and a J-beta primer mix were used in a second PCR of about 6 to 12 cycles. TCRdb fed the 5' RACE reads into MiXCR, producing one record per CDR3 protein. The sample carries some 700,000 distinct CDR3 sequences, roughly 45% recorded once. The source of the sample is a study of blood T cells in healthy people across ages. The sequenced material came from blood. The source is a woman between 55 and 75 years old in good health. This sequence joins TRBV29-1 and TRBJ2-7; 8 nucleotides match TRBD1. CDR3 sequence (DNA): TGCAGCGTTGAACGGACAGGGTCCTACGAGCAGTACTTC. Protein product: CSVERTGSYEQYF.